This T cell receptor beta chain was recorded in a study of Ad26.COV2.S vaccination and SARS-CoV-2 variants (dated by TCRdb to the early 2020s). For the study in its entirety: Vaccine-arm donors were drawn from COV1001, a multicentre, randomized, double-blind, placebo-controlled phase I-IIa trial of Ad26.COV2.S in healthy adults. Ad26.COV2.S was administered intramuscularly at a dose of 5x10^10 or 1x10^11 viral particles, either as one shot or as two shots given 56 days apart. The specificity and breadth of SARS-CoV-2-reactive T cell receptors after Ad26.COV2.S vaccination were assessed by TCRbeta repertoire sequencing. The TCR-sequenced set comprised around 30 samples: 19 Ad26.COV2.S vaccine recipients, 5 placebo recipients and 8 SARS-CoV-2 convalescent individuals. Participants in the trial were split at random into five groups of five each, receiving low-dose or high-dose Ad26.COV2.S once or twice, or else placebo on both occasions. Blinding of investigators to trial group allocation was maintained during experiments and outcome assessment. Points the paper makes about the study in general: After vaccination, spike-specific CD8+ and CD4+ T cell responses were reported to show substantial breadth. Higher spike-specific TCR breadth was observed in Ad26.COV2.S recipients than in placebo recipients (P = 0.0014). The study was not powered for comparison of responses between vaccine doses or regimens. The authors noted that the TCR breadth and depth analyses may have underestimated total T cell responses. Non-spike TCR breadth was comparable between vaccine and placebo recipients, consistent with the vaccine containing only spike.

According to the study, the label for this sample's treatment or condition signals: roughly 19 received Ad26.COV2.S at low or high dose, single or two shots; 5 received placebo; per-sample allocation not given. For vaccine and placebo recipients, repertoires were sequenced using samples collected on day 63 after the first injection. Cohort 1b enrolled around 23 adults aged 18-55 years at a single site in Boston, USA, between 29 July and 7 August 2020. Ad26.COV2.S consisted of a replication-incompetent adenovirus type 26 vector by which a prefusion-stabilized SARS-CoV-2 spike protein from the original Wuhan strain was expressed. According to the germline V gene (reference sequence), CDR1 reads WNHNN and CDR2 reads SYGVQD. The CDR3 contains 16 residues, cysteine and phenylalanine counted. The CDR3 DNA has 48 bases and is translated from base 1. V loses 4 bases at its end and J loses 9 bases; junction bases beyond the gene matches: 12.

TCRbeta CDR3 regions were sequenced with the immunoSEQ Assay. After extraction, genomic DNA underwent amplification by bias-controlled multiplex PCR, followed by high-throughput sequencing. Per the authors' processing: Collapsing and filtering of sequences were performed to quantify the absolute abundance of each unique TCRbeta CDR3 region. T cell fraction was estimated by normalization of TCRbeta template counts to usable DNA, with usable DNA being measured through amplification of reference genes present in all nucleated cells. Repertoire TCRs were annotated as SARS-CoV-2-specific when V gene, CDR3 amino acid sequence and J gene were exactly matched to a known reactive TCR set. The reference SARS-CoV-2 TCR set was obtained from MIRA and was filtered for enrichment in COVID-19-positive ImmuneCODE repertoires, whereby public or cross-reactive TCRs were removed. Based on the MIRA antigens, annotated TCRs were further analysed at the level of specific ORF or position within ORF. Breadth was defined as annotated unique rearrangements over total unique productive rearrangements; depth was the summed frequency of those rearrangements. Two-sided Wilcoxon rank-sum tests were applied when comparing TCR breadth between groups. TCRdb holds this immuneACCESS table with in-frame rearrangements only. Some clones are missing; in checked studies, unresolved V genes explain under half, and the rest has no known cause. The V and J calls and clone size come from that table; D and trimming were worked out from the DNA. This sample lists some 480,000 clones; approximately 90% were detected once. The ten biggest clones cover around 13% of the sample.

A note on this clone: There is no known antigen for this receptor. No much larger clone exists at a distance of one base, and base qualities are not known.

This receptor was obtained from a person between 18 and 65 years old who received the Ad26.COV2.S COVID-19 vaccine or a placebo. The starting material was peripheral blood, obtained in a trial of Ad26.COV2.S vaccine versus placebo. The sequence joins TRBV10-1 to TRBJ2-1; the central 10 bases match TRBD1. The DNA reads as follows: TGCGCCAGCAGTGGGTCCTCCGGGACAGGGGTTACTGAGCAGTTCTTC. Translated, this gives CASSGSSGTGVTEQFF.